A single sample is the source of the 9 T cell receptor beta chains below, sequenced in a study of OX40 agonist ivuxolimab in advanced cancers. Repertoires were generated with immunoSEQ multiplex PCR, while TCRdb's copy carries only in-frame clones and drops some. The data show 77,000 or so clones, 75% to 95% seen once. Source: CD4+ or CD8+ T cells sorted from blood, taken in a trial of the OX40 agonist ivuxolimab. Source of these receptors: an adult with an advanced solid tumor such as melanoma, head and neck, liver or kidney cancer.

The chain recombines TRBV18 with TRBJ1-3; no clear D. This CDR3 has 13 amino acids. Germline V lookup: CDR1 KGHSH, CDR2 LQKENI. V was clipped by 6 bases and J by 4 bases, with 10 bases between them. The CDR3 sequence: CASSPESGNTIYF. The CDR3 DNA follows: TGTGCCAGCTCCCCAGAATCAGGAAACACCATATATTTT.

The chain employs TRBV7-9 and TRBJ1-2; D is perhaps TRBD1 (6 bases). The germline CDR1 and CDR2 sequences are SEHNR and FQNEAQ (reference sequence). The CDR3 is 18 amino acids. V was pared by 4 bases and J by 7 bases, with 28 bases between. CDR3 sequence reads: CASSSLQRQDQSIGGYTF. The CDR3 nucleotides are TGTGCCAGCAGCTCCCTCCAGCGACAGGATCAGTCGATCGGTGGCTACACCTTC.

The chain joins TRBV27 to TRBJ1-4; D uncertain. V was cut by 2 bases and J by 1 base, with 11 bases left in between. The CDR3 loop spans 16 amino acids. CDR1 is MNHEY, CDR2 SMNVEV, per germline (reference sequence). The CDR3 loop is CASSLRLRGTNEKLFF. Here the CDR3 DNA reads TGTGCCAGCAGTTTAAGGTTGCGGGGAACTAATGAAAAACTGTTTTTT.

CDR3 coding DNA: TGTGCCAGCAGCGAACAGGGGCTTAGTGAAAAACTGTTTTTT. It encodes CASSEQGLSEKLFF. The rearrangement uses TRBV6-1 and TRBJ1-4; 7 bases are a match to TRBD1. The germline V gene has CDR1 MNHNS and CDR2 SASEGT. The CDR3 spans 14 residues. V shed 6 bases, J shed 7 bases, and the junction held 8 bases outside the gene matches.

This clone was counted once. The J gene is TRBJ2-7, the V gene TRBV6-6; D is tentatively TRBD1 or TRBD2 (5 bases each). CDR1 and CDR2 (germline): MNHNY, SVGAGI (reference sequence). The V end was cut by 5 bases, the J end by 0 bases, with 11 bases between. The CDR3 has 14 residues. In DNA, the CDR3 is TGTGCCAGCAGTAGGGACGGCAGCTCCTACGAGCAGTACTTC. This sequence encodes CASSRDGSSYEQYF.

The chain couples TRBV10-1 to TRBJ2-3; TRBD2 aligns across 8 bases. The CDR3 extends over 14 amino acids. With 5 bases clipped from V and 1 base from J, the junction kept 2 bases outside the gene matches. Germline values: CDR1 WNHNN, CDR2 SYGVQD (reference sequence). The CDR3 DNA is TGCGCCAGCAGTAGCGGGAGCGGCACAGATACGCAGTATTTT. This gives the protein CASSSGSGTDTQYF.

The chain employs TRBV29-1 and TRBJ2-3, with 8 positions matching TRBD2. Germline V gene sequence: CDR1 SQVTM, CDR2 ANQGSEA. This CDR3 contains 16 residues. With 4 bases clipped from V and 1 base from J, the junction kept 10 bases outside the gene matches. For the CDR3, the DNA is TGCAGCGTTGCCGGCGGGAGGTTGGGAGGCACAGATACGCAGTATTTT. Translated: CSVAGGRLGGTDTQYF.

The chain has TRBV19 and TRBJ2-7; the match to TRBD1 covers 8 bases. V dropped 8 bases and J dropped 1; count of bases not matched to a gene: 16. The CDR3 totals 17 residues. The germline CDR1 and CDR2 sequences are LNHDA and SQIVND (reference sequence). The CDR3 DNA reads as TGTGCCAGTGGCTCTTTCAGGGGGCAGGGGCCGTCCTACGAGCAGTACTTC. This encodes CASGSFRGQGPSYEQYF. Complete variable domain (other parts from reference TRBV19 and TRBJ2-7): DGGITQSPKYLFRKEGQNVTLSCEQNLNHDAMYWYRQDPGQGLRLIYYSQIVNDFQKGDIAEGYSVSREKKESFPLTVTSAQKNPTAFYLCASGSFRGQGPSYEQYFGPGTRLTVT.

The V gene is TRBV5-1, the J gene TRBJ1-1; weak D call: TRBD1 (6 bases). V was trimmed by 1 base and J by 4 bases, leaving 11 bases between them. Germline V CDR1 and CDR2: SGHRS, YFSETQ. The CDR3 spans 14 residues. CDR3 sequence (DNA): TGCGCCAGCAGCTTGTGGGGGCAGGGCACTGAAGCTTTCTTT. This translates into CASSLWGQGTEAFF.